The TCR beta chain under discussion was sequenced for a study of OX40 agonist ivuxolimab in advanced cancers. At the level of the study: Head and neck, renal cell, melanoma or hepatocellular carcinoma were the cancers that dose-escalation patients had. Participants could have had prior anti-PD-1, anti-PD-L1 or anti-CTLA-4 therapy, and about 37% had some.

Regarding this clone: Its antigen is unknown.

General study points: Among some nonresponders, normalized T-cell clonal expansion was also low.

TCRdb's table, derived via immunoSEQ multiplex PCR, lists solely in-frame clones and lacks some. The table has 65,000 to 95,000 clones, 85% to 90% seen once. Patients were ruled out by autoimmune disease history or systemic immunosuppression. With 6 bases removed from V and 8 bases from J, the gap between germline ends came to 16 bases. Looked up from germline, CDR1 is MNHEY and CDR2 is SMNVEV (reference sequence). CDR3 length equals 13 residues. This clonotype originated in an adult with an advanced solid tumor such as melanoma, head and neck, liver or kidney cancer. V is TRBV27 and J is TRBJ1-2, with D perhaps matching TRBD1 (5 bases). The sample here was CD4+ or CD8+ T cells sorted from blood, taken in a trial of the OX40 agonist ivuxolimab. In nucleotides, the CDR3 is TGTGCCAGCAGCGGTACGGGGACTCGCGGCTACACCTTC. Its translation is CASSGTGTRGYTF.